The rows below give T cell receptor beta chains drawn from one sample of a study of blood T cells in healthy people across ages. From the 5' RACE reads, TCRdb called clonotypes with MiXCR, one entry per CDR3 protein. Among approximately 1,700,000 distinct CDR3 sequences listed, approximately 39% were seen once. The specimen was blood. These receptors originate from a human donor in good health. CDR3s include the opening cysteine and the closing phenylalanine or tryptophan. The D gene is left open where the match is weak. Clone size is shown for a subset of rows, as once, few, many or a class of expanded clone.

j_call: TRBJ1-1
v_call: TRBV7-9
clone_size: -
d_call: -
cdr3_nt: TGTGCCAGCAGCTTAGAGCGTCTGCCGGACACTGAAGCTTTCTTT
cdr3_aa: CASSLERLPDTEAFF

j_call: TRBJ2-5
v_call: TRBV4-2
clone_size: many
d_call: -
cdr3_nt: TGTGCCAGCAGCTTGGGTGGCGGACACTACCAAGAGACCCAGTACTTC
cdr3_aa: CASSLGGGHYQETQYF

j_call: TRBJ1-4
v_call: TRBV5-5
clone_size: -
d_call: -
cdr3_nt: TGTGCCAGCAGCTTGGCTGGACCTAACGAGGCACGAAGCGGAAAACTGTTTTTT
cdr3_aa: CASSLAGPNEARSGKLFF

j_call: TRBJ1-2
v_call: TRBV7-8
clone_size: -
d_call: -
cdr3_nt: TGTGCCAGCAGCGCGAGATGGCAGAACATTCAAGGAGATGGCTACACCTTC
cdr3_aa: CASSARWQNIQGDGYTF

j_call: TRBJ2-7
v_call: TRBV9
clone_size: few
d_call: TRBD1
cdr3_nt: TGTGCCAGCAGCTCAGGGGGGACAGGGACCCTCTACGAGCAGTACTTC
cdr3_aa: CASSSGGTGTLYEQYF

j_call: TRBJ2-1
v_call: TRBV28
clone_size: -
d_call: -
cdr3_nt: TGTGCCAGCAGTTTATTCGGCAGGGGGGACGAGCAGTTCTTC
cdr3_aa: CASSLFGRGDEQFF

j_call: TRBJ2-7
v_call: TRBV6-1
clone_size: -
d_call: TRBD1
cdr3_nt: TGTGCCACCCGGACAGGGGGCATCTACGAGCAGTACTTC
cdr3_aa: CATRTGGIYEQYF

j_call: TRBJ1-5
v_call: TRBV4-1
clone_size: -
d_call: -
cdr3_nt: TGCGCCAGCAGCCAAGTTCGGCTCACTAATCAGCCCCAGCATTTT
cdr3_aa: CASSQVRLTNQPQHF

j_call: TRBJ2-1
v_call: TRBV27
clone_size: -
d_call: -
cdr3_nt: TGTGCCAGCAGTTTAGAGGCAGTACACAATGAGCAGTTCTTC
cdr3_aa: CASSLEAVHNEQFF

j_call: TRBJ1-1
v_call: TRBV2
clone_size: -
d_call: TRBD1
cdr3_nt: TGTGCCAGAGACAGGGGGCACGGCACTGAAGCTTTCTTT
cdr3_aa: CARDRGHGTEAFF

j_call: TRBJ1-6
v_call: TRBV9
clone_size: -
d_call: -
cdr3_nt: TGTGCCAGCAGCAACGGACAGACCTCTAATTCACCCCTCCACTTT
cdr3_aa: CASSNGQTSNSPLHF

j_call: TRBJ2-1
v_call: TRBV5-1
clone_size: -
d_call: -
cdr3_nt: TGCGCCAGCAGCGCATGGACAGCCTCTAATTCCTACAATGAGCAGTTCTTC
cdr3_aa: CASSAWTASNSYNEQFF

j_call: TRBJ2-7
v_call: TRBV29-1
clone_size: few
d_call: -
cdr3_nt: TGCAGCGTTAAAAAGCCAGGGAGCTCCTACAATGAGCAGTACTTC
cdr3_aa: CSVKKPGSSYNEQYF

j_call: TRBJ1-2
v_call: TRBV6-5
clone_size: once
d_call: -
cdr3_nt: TGTGCCAGCACCCCAAGGGGAACGGGGGATGGCTACACCTTC
cdr3_aa: CASTPRGTGDGYTF

j_call: TRBJ2-3
v_call: TRBV12-3/TRBV12-4
clone_size: few
d_call: TRBD2
cdr3_nt: TGTGCCAGCAGTAGGGGAAGCGGGGGGAGCACAGATACGCAGTATTTT
cdr3_aa: CASSRGSGGSTDTQYF

j_call: TRBJ1-2
v_call: TRBV20-1
clone_size: once
d_call: -
cdr3_nt: TGCAGTGCTAGAGATTTCCGGGCTAGTGGCTACACCTTC
cdr3_aa: CSARDFRASGYTF